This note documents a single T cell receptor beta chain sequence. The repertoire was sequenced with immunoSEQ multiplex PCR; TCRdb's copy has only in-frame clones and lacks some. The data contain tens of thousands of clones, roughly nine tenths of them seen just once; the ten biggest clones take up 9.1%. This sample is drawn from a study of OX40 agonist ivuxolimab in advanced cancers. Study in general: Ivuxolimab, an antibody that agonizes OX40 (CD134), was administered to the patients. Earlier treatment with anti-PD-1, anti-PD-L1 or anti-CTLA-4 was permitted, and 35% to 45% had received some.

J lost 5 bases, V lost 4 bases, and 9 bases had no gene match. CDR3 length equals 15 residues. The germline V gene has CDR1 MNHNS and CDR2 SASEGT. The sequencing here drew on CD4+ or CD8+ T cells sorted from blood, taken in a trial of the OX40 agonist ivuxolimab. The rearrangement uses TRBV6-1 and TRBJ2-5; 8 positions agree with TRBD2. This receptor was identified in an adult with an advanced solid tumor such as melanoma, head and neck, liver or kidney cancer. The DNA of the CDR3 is TGTGCCAGCAGTGTGAATTCGGGAGGGCGTGAGACCCAGTACTTC. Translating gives CASSVNSGGRETQYF.